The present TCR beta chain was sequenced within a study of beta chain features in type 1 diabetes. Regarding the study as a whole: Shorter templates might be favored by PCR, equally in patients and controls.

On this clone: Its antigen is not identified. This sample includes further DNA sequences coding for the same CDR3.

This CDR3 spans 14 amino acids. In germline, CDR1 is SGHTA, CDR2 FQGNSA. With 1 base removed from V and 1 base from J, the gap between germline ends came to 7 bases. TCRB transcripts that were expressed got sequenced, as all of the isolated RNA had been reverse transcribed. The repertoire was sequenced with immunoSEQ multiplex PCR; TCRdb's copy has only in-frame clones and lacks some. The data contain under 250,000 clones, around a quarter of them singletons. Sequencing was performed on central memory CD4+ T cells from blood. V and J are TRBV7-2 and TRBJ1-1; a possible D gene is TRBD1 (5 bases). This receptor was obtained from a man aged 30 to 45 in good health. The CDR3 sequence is CASSLGGANTEAFF. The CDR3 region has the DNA TGTGCCAGCAGCTTAGGAGGGGCGAACACTGAAGCTTTCTTT.